What follows are 30 T cell receptor beta chains derived from one specimen sequenced in a study of beta chain features in type 1 diabetes (dated by TCRdb to 2017 to 2018). The paper's findings and limits, for the study overall: In all four CD4+ subsets, TCRB CDR3 length was moderately but significantly shorter in type 1 diabetes patients.

The protocol used for the library was the immunoSEQ multiplex PCR assay. The entire isolated RNA was reverse transcribed using the High Capacity cDNA Reverse Transcription Kit, and thus expressed TCRB transcripts were sequenced. Held by TCRdb, this immuneACCESS table contains in-frame sequences only and omits some clones. Under half of the omission traces to an unresolved V gene where checked; the cause of the rest is unknown. The sample data list roughly 260,000 clones, and 20% of these were observed just once. The leading ten clones occupy 0.028% of the sample. What these receptors recognize is not known. The source material was naive CD4+ T cells from blood. The meaning of the sample's cell subset or site label: true naive CD4+ T cells. Receptor source: a woman aged 40-49 years with type 1 diabetes.

The chain joins TRBV28 to TRBJ1-5; possible D gene TRBD1, 5 bases. V was cut by 4 bases and J by 2 bases, with 15 bases left in between. This CDR3 spans 16 amino acids. The germline gives CDR1 MDHEN, CDR2 SYDVKM. In DNA, the CDR3 is TGTGCCAGCAGTTCGGGCGGGGCGGGGGGCAATCAGCCCCAGCATTTT. It specifies CASSSGGAGGNQPQHF.

This clone was counted a few times. The chain has TRBV9 and TRBJ1-1; D is unresolved. CDR3 length: 14 residues. Trimming shortened V by 2 bases and J by 1 base, and 9 bases separated the two germline ends. Looked up from germline, CDR1 is SGDLS and CDR2 is YYNGEE. In DNA form, the CDR3 reads TGTGCCAGCAGCGTGAGGCCCTCGAACACTGAAGCTTTCTTT. Amino acids: CASSVRPSNTEAFF.

V gene TRBV29-1 combines with J gene TRBJ2-7; 12 bases agree with TRBD1. The CDR3 spans 14 residues. V lost 6 bases and J lost 0; bases outside the gene matches: 3. Germline V gene lookup returns CDR1 SQVTM and CDR2 ANQGSEA. This CDR3 reads CSVKGQGASYEQYF. CDR3 in DNA: TGCAGCGTAAAGGGACAGGGGGCCTCCTACGAGCAGTACTTC.

Of note for this clone: This sample also contains other DNA sequences that code for the same CDR3. The chain joins TRBV6-5 to TRBJ1-1; D is uncertain. CDR1 and CDR2 from the germline V gene are MNHEY and SVGAGI. This CDR3 has 11 amino acids. V was trimmed by 6 bases and J by 3 bases, leaving 5 bases between them. CDR3 DNA: TGTGCCAGCAGGCGGGACACTGAAGCTTTCTTT. Its translation is CASRRDTEAFF.

This clone was seen more than once but under ten times. CDR3 protein: CAWRQTSGSYEQYF. CDR3 bases: TGTGCCTGGAGACAGACTAGCGGATCCTACGAGCAGTACTTC. The V and J genes are TRBV30 and TRBJ2-7; 9 nucleotides line up with TRBD2. V was pared by 3 bases and J by 1 base, with 4 bases of the junction left unmatched. CDR3 length: 14 amino acids. Germline CDR1 and CDR2: GTSNPN and SVGIG (reference sequence).

This clone has more than one count but fewer than ten. This chain links TRBV18 with TRBJ2-6, with 7 bases fitting TRBD1. This CDR3 is built from 18 residues. Germline V gene sequence: CDR1 KGHSH, CDR2 LQKENI. J lost 0 bases, V lost 3 bases, and 8 bases had no gene match. CDR3 protein: CASSPMTGLGSGANVLTF. The DNA of the CDR3 is TGTGCCAGCTCACCGATGACAGGGTTAGGCTCTGGGGCCAACGTCCTGACTTTC.

This sequence joins TRBV9 and TRBJ2-7; D might be TRBD2 (6 bases). CDR3 length: 15 amino acids. Germline V gene data show CDR1 as SGDLS and CDR2 as YYNGEE. V lost 2 bases, J lost 2 bases, and 14 bases lay in between. CDR3 sequence reads: CASSVGGVSPYEQYF. CDR3 coding DNA: TGTGCCAGCAGCGTCGGGGGAGTGTCTCCCTACGAGCAGTACTTC.

This clone was counted a few times. The chain carries TRBV10-3 and TRBJ1-6, with TRBD1 matching over 11 bases. Trimming took 8 bases from V and 8 from J; bases not matched to a gene: 2. Germline CDR1 ENHRY, CDR2 SYGVKD. There are 13 residues in the CDR3. CDR3: CAIGGQGDSPLHF. The CDR3 nucleotides are TGTGCCATCGGGGGACAGGGGGATTCACCCCTCCACTTT.

V is TRBV21-1 and J is TRBJ2-1; the table's D call, TRBD2, was not checked against the DNA. TRBV21-1 is a pseudogene locus. CDR3 size: 16 residues. CDR3 DNA sequence: TGTGCCAGCGTGGAGCGGGGGGTTTACCCTTACAATGAGCAGTTCTTC. Amino acid sequence: CASVERGVYPYNEQFF.

This clone has more than one count but fewer than ten. The chain carries TRBV5-1 and TRBJ2-5, with unresolved D. The CDR3 totals 13 residues. Trimming left V 4 bases short and J 0 bases short, with 7 bases between. The germline V gene encodes CDR1 SGHRS and CDR2 YFSETQ. The CDR3 reads CASSSLYQETQYF. CDR3 DNA sequence: TGCGCCAGCAGCAGCCTGTACCAAGAGACCCAGTACTTC.

The rearrangement joins TRBV5-4 to TRBJ2-1; D unclear. The germline V gene has CDR1 SGHNT and CDR2 YYREEE (reference sequence). This CDR3 comprises 16 residues. V lost 5 bases to trimming and J lost 0 bases, with 15 bases between them. CDR3 residues: CASSPSVGGSYNEQFF. CDR3 DNA: TGTGCCAGCAGTCCCTCGGTCGGTGGCTCCTACAATGAGCAGTTCTTC.

In this sample, this clone turned up a few times. V and J are TRBV29-1 and TRBJ2-3; TRBD2 matches 7 bases. Germline CDR1 SQVTM, CDR2 ANQGSEA. Trimming at V came to 3 bases and at J to 3 bases, leaving 3 bases not matched to a gene. The CDR3 loop spans 13 amino acids. This chain's CDR3 is CSVDREGTDTQYF. The CDR3 nucleotides read TGCAGCGTTGACAGGGAGGGGACAGATACGCAGTATTTT.

DNA of the CDR3: TGCGCCAGCAGCCAAGTCCGCGGACAGGGGGACTATGGCTACACCTTC. This encodes CASSQVRGQGDYGYTF. The rearrangement uses TRBV4-3 and TRBJ1-2; 10 positions match TRBD1. V gave up 1 base and J gave up 3 bases; unmatched junction bases: 5. This CDR3 region has 16 residues. CDR1 is LGHNA, CDR2 YSLEER, per germline.

This clone was found a few times. This sequence joins TRBV5-1 and TRBJ2-7; tentatively, D is TRBD2 (6 bases). Germline V gives CDR1 SGHRS, CDR2 YFSETQ. This CDR3 contains 15 residues. Trimming stripped 4 bases from V and 0 bases from J, with 14 bases between. CDR3 residues: CASSSWDLSSYEQYF. CDR3 bases: TGCGCCAGCAGCAGTTGGGACTTGAGCTCCTACGAGCAGTACTTC. Together with reference TRBV5-1 and TRBJ2-7, the CDR3 gives the full variable domain: KAGVTQTPRYLIKTRGQQVTLSCSPISGHRSVSWYQQTPGQGLQFLFEYFSETQRNKGNFPGRFSGRQFSNSRSEMNVSTLELGDSALYLCASSSWDLSSYEQYFGPGTRLTVT.

This clone was seen only a few times. V and J are TRBV4-3 and TRBJ1-5; D is unresolved. With 0 bases removed from V and 9 bases from J, the gap between germline ends came to 15 bases. Germline lookup yields CDR1 LGHNA and CDR2 YSLEER. This CDR3 has 15 amino acids. The CDR3 region has the DNA TGCGCCAGCAGCCAAGATGCAACAATTGAGCGGCCCCAGCATTTT. Its translation is CASSQDATIERPQHF.

The CDR3 region has the DNA TGTGCCAGCAGCTCCAGCGGGAGGGCCGAAGAGACCCAGTACTTC. Amino acid sequence: CASSSSGRAEETQYF. The chain couples TRBV13 to TRBJ2-5; TRBD2 matches 10 bases. Trimming at V came to 4 bases and at J to 3 bases, leaving 5 bases not matched to a gene. The length of the CDR3 is 15 residues. Germline V gives CDR1 PRHDT, CDR2 FYEKMQ (reference sequence).

The J gene is TRBJ2-7, the V gene TRBV7-2; 10 nucleotides agree with TRBD2. The CDR3 consists of 14 residues. Germline assignment: CDR1 SGHTA and CDR2 FQGNSA. V shed 5 bases and J 4 bases; nucleotides not matched to a gene: 5. The CDR3 loop is CASSILAGSYEQYF. The CDR3 coding sequence is TGTGCCAGCAGCATACTAGCGGGGTCTTACGAGCAGTACTTC.

This sequence joins TRBV11-2 and TRBJ1-5, with D possibly matching TRBD1 (5 bases). This CDR3 spans 16 amino acids. V was pared by 5 bases and J by 0 bases, with 14 bases between. Germline V lookup: CDR1 SGHAT, CDR2 FQNNGV. This CDR3 is CASSQGLSLSNQPQHF. CDR3 in DNA: TGTGCCAGCAGCCAGGGCTTATCGCTTAGCAATCAGCCCCAGCATTTT. Complete variable domain (other parts from reference TRBV11-2 and TRBJ1-5): EAGVAQSPRYKIIEKRQSVAFWCNPISGHATLYWYQQILGQGPKLLIQFQNNGVVDDSQLPKDRFSAERLKGVDSTLKIQPAKLEDSAVYLCASSQGLSLSNQPQHFGDGTRLSIL.

V usage is TRBV7-9 and J usage is TRBJ1-3; D uncertain. CDR1 is SEHNR and CDR2 is FQNEAQ in the germline V gene (reference sequence). V shed 2 bases and J shed 7 bases, with 3 bases lying between them. The CDR3 consists of 11 residues. CDR3 loop: CASSLQNTIYF. CDR3 sequence (DNA): TGTGCCAGCAGCTTACAGAACACCATATATTTT.

V gene TRBV4-1 combines with J gene TRBJ1-4; D remains ambiguous. This CDR3 comprises 16 residues. Trimming cost V 5 bases and J 5 bases, with 18 bases left between them. Germline CDR1 MGHRA, CDR2 YSYEKL. The CDR3 DNA reads TGCGCCAGCAGCGGACTCGGAGGCCGACGAAATGAAAAACTGTTTTTT. Translating it yields CASSGLGGRRNEKLFF.

This clone was counted only a few times. The chain carries TRBV7-2 and TRBJ2-7; TRBD2 matches at 7 bases. The V gene's germline CDR1 is SGHTA and CDR2 FQGNSA. The CDR3 has 16 residues. V lost 1 base, J lost 1 base, and 7 bases stayed unmatched. The CDR3 bases are TGTGCCAGCAGCTTAGTTGGACTAGTCCTATCCTACGAGCAGTACTTC. This codes for CASSLVGLVLSYEQYF.

The V gene is TRBV19, the J gene TRBJ2-2; D is possibly TRBD1 (6 bases). The CDR3 has 14 amino acids. V shed 8 bases and J shed 0 bases, with 10 bases lying between them. Germline values: CDR1 LNHDA, CDR2 SQIVND (reference sequence). The CDR3 DNA follows: TGTGCCAGTGCGGACAGAACGAACACCGGGGAGCTGTTTTTT. Its protein product is CASADRTNTGELFF. Looking up the rest from reference TRBV19 and TRBJ2-2 gives the full variable domain: DGGITQSPKYLFRKEGQNVTLSCEQNLNHDAMYWYRQDPGQGLRLIYYSQIVNDFQKGDIAEGYSVSREKKESFPLTVTSAQKNPTAFYLCASADRTNTGELFFGEGSRLTVL.

The chain employs TRBV28 and TRBJ2-1; possibly TRBD2 for D (6 bases). CDR1 is MDHEN, CDR2 SYDVKM, per germline. The CDR3 spans 15 residues. V lost 6 bases and J 4 bases, leaving 16 bases between the germline ends. The DNA for the CDR3 is TGTGCCAGCAGCCCCCAGCGGGCCGTTTACAATGAGCAGTTCTTC. Amino acid sequence: CASSPQRAVYNEQFF. Filled out from reference TRBV28 and TRBJ2-1, the complete variable domain reads DVKVTQSSRYLVKRTGEKVFLECVQDMDHENMFWYRQDPGLGLRLIYFSYDVKMKEKGDIPEGYSVSREKKERFSLILESASTNQTSMYLCASSPQRAVYNEQFFGPGTRLTVL.

This clone was seen a handful of times. The chain couples TRBV28 to TRBJ2-3; D is ambiguous. The CDR3 consists of 13 residues. CDR1 MDHEN and CDR2 SYDVKM come from the germline V gene. Trimming cost V 2 bases and J 2 bases, with 5 bases left between them. CDR3 residues: CASSLPVTDTQYF. The CDR3 DNA sequence: TGTGCCAGCAGTTTACCTGTCACAGATACGCAGTATTTT.

There are a few counts of this clone. The chain uses TRBV7-9 and TRBJ1-2; 8 bases line up with TRBD1. J was trimmed by 2 bases and V by 4 bases; bases with no gene match: 6. Germline CDR1 SEHNR, CDR2 FQNEAQ (reference sequence). The CDR3 covers 15 residues. The CDR3 DNA reads TGTGCCAGCAGCTATCCTCGGACAGGGAACTATGGCTACACCTTC. It is translated as CASSYPRTGNYGYTF.

V and J are TRBV29-1 and TRBJ2-5; the D gene is possibly TRBD2 (7 bases). Germline V gives CDR1 SQVTM, CDR2 ANQGSEA. The ends were cut back, 4 bases at V and 1 base at J, with 19 bases in the middle. CDR3 length: 16 amino acids. DNA for the CDR3: TGCAGCGTTGTGGGGCGGGCGGGGGCCCTCCAAGAGACCCAGTACTTC. Translating it yields CSVVGRAGALQETQYF. Together with reference TRBV29-1 and TRBJ2-5, the CDR3 gives the full variable domain: SAVISQKPSRDICQRGTSLTIQCQVDSQVTMMFWYRQQPGQSLTLIATANQGSEATYESGFVIDKFPISRPNLTFSTLTVSNMSPEDSSIYLCSVVGRAGALQETQYFGPGTRLLVL.

This clone was seen a handful of times. This chain connects TRBV30 to TRBJ1-5, with D uncertain. Deletions cut 2 bases from V and 6 bases from J, with 11 bases between. This CDR3 is 13 amino acids long. CDR1 and CDR2 (germline): GTSNPN, SVGIG (reference sequence). CDR3 sequence (DNA): TGTGCCTGGAGTTCACGAGAAATTCAGCCCCAGCATTTT. As protein: CAWSSREIQPQHF. Drawing the rest from reference TRBV30 and TRBJ1-5, the complete variable domain is SQTIHQWPATLVQPVGSPLSLECTVEGTSNPNLYWYRQAAGRGLQLLFYSVGIGQISSEVPQNLSASRPQDRQFILSSKKLLLSDSGFYLCAWSSREIQPQHFGDGTRLSIL.

About this clone itself: Other DNA sequences in the same sample also yield this CDR3. DNA of the CDR3: TGTGCCAGCTCACCTGGACAGGGGGAACAGCCCCAGCATTTT. Amino acid sequence: CASSPGQGEQPQHF. The chain couples TRBV18 to TRBJ1-5; 10 bases are shared with TRBD1. This CDR3 comprises 14 residues. The germline gives CDR1 KGHSH, CDR2 LQKENI. V shed 3 bases and J 7 bases; nucleotides not matched to a gene: 3.

The sample holds a few counts of this clone. J is TRBJ1-3 and V is TRBV29-1; TRBD1 might be the D (6 bases). V lost 5 bases, J lost 0 bases, and 17 bases lay in between. Germline CDR1 and CDR2: SQVTM and ANQGSEA. This CDR3 contains 16 residues. CDR3 coding DNA: TGCAGCGTTAAGGGGGGGAAGGGCTACTCTGGAAACACCATATATTTT. This gives the protein CSVKGGKGYSGNTIYF.

V gene TRBV7-9 combines with J gene TRBJ1-4; tentative D call: TRBD1 (5 bases). This CDR3 is built from 14 residues. V lost 5 bases to trimming and J lost 7 bases, with 14 bases between them. Germline values: CDR1 SEHNR, CDR2 FQNEAQ (reference sequence). Here the CDR3 reads CASSPAGPGEKLFF. The CDR3 DNA follows: TGTGCCAGCAGCCCAGCAGGGCCGGGTGAAAAACTGTTTTTT.